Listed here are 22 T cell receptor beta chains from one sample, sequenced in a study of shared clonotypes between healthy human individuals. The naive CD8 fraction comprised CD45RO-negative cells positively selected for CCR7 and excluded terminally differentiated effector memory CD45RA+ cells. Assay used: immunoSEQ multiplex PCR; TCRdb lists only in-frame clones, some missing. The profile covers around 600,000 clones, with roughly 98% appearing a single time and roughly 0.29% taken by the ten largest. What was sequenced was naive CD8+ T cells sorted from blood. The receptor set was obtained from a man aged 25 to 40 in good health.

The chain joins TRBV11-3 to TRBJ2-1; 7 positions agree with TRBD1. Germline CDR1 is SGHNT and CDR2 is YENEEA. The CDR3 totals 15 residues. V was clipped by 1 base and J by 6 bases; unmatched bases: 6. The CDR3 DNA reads TGTGCCAGCAGCTTAGGTGGGACAGCGGTCAATGAGCAGTTCTTC. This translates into CASSLGGTAVNEQFF. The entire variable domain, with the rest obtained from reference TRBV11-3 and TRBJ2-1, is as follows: EAGVVQSPRYKIIEKKQPVAFWCNPISGHNTLYWYLQNLGQGPELLIRYENEEAVDDSQLPKDRFSAERLKGVDSTLKIQPAELGDSAVYLCASSLGGTAVNEQFFGPGTRLTVL.

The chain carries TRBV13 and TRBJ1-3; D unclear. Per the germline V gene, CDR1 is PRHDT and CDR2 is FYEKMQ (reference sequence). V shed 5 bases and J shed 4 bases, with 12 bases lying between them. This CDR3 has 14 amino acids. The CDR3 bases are TGTGCCAGCAGCGATATCAATCGAGGAAACACCATATATTTT. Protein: CASSDINRGNTIYF.

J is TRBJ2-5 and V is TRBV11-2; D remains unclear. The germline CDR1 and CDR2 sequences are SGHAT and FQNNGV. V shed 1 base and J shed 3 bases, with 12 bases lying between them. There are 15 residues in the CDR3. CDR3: CASSLVSFQEETQYF. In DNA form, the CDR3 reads TGTGCCAGCAGCTTAGTCTCTTTCCAGGAAGAGACCCAGTACTTC. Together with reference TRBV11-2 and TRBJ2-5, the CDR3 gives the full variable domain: EAGVAQSPRYKIIEKRQSVAFWCNPISGHATLYWYQQILGQGPKLLIQFQNNGVVDDSQLPKDRFSAERLKGVDSTLKIQPAKLEDSAVYLCASSLVSFQEETQYFGPGTRLLVL.

The CDR3 loop is CASSSGQGATYEQYF. The CDR3 DNA reads TGTGCCAGCAGCTCCGGACAGGGCGCTACGTACGAGCAGTACTTC. The V call is TRBV13, the J call TRBJ2-7, with 8 bases identical to TRBD1. The germline V gene has CDR1 PRHDT and CDR2 FYEKMQ (reference sequence). V lost 4 bases, J lost 4 bases, and 9 bases stayed unmatched. There are 15 residues in the CDR3.

The DNA for the CDR3 is TGTGCCAGCAACCCGGGACAGGGGTCCTTTTTGGGCAATGAGCAGTTCTTC. Translation gives CASNPGQGSFLGNEQFF. V and J are TRBV11-2 and TRBJ2-1, with 10 bases lining up with TRBD1. CDR3 length: 17 residues. With V trimmed by 7 bases and J by 6 bases, 15 bases remained unmatched. Germline V gene data show CDR1 as SGHAT and CDR2 as FQNNGV. Variable domain in full (rest from reference TRBV11-2 and TRBJ2-1): EAGVAQSPRYKIIEKRQSVAFWCNPISGHATLYWYQQILGQGPKLLIQFQNNGVVDDSQLPKDRFSAERLKGVDSTLKIQPAKLEDSAVYLCASNPGQGSFLGNEQFFGPGTRLTVL.

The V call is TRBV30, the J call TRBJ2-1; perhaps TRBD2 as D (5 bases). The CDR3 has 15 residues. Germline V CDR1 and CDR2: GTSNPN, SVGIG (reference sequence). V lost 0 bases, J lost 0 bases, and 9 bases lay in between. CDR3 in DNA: TGTGCCTGGAGTGTACGAGGGAGCTCCTACAATGAGCAGTTCTTC. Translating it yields CAWSVRGSSYNEQFF.

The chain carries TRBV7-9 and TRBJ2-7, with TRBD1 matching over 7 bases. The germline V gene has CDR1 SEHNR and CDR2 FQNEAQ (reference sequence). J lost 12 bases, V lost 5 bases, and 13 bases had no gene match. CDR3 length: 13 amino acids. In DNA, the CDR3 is TGTGCCAGCAGCCCCGCCGGGACAGCCAGGCTGTACTTC. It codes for CASSPAGTARLYF.

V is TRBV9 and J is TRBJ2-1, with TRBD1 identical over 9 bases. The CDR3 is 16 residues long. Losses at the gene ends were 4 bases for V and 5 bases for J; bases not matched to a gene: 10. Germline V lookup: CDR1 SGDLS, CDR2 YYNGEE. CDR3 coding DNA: TGTGCCAGCAGCCAAAACCCGGGACAGGGCCACAATGAGCAGTTCTTC. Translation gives CASSQNPGQGHNEQFF.

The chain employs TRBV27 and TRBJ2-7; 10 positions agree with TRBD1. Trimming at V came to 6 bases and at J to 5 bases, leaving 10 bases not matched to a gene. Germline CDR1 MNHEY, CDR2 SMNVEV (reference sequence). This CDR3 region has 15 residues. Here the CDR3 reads CASSHTSGQGNEQYF. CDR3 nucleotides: TGTGCCAGCAGCCATACATCGGGACAGGGGAACGAGCAGTACTTC.

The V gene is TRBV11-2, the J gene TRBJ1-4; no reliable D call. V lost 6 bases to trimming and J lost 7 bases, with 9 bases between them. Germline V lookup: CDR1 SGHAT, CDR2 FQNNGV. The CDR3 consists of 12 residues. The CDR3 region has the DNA TGTGCCAGCAGTTCCTCCTTTGAAAAACTGTTTTTT. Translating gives CASSSSFEKLFF.

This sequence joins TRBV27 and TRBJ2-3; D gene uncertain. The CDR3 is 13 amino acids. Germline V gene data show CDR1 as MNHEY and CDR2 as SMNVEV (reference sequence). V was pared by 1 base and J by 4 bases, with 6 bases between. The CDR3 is CASSLLYADTQYF. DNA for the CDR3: TGTGCCAGCAGTTTATTGTATGCAGATACGCAGTATTTT.

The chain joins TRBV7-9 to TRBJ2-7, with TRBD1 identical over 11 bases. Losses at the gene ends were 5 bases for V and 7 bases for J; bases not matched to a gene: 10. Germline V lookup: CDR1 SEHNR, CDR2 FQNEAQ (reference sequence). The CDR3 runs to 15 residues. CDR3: CASSPNGQGAWEQYF. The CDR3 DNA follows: TGTGCCAGCAGCCCTAACGGACAGGGGGCGTGGGAGCAGTACTTC.

The CDR3 DNA reads as TGTGCCAGCAGCCGGACTAGCGGTAGCTCCTACGAGCAGTACTTC. Translated, it gives CASSRTSGSSYEQYF. This chain connects TRBV9 to TRBJ2-7, with TRBD2 matching over 10 bases. The germline V gene has CDR1 SGDLS and CDR2 YYNGEE. Germline trimming cut 4 bases from V and 0 bases from J; bases unmatched to any gene: 4. This CDR3 contains 15 residues.

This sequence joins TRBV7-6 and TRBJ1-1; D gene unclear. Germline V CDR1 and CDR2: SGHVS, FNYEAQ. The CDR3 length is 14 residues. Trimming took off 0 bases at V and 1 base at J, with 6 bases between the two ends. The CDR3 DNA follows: TGTGCCAGCAGCTTAGCGGCAGCGAACACTGAAGCTTTCTTT. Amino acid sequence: CASSLAAANTEAFF.

The CDR3 bases are TGTGCCAGCAGCCACACAGGCCAAGAGACCCAGTACTTC. Translation: CASSHTGQETQYF. The V call is TRBV14, the J call TRBJ2-5, with D tentatively TRBD1 (5 bases). Germline CDR1 reads SGHDN; CDR2 reads FVKESK. Between the trimmed V and J ends, which lost 3 bases and 1 base, there was a span of 6 bases. The length of the CDR3 is 13 residues.

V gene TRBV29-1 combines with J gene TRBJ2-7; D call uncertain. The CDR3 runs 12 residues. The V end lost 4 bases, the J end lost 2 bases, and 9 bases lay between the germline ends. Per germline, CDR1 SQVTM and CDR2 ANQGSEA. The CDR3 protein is CSVADDTYEQYF. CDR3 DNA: TGCAGCGTTGCGGACGACACCTACGAGCAGTACTTC.

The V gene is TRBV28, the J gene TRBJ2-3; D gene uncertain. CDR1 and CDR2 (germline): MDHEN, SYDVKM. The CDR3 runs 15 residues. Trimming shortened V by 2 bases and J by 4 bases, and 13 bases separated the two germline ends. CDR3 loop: CASSLGQHKADTQYF. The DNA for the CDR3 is TGTGCCAGCAGTTTAGGCCAGCACAAGGCAGATACGCAGTATTTT.

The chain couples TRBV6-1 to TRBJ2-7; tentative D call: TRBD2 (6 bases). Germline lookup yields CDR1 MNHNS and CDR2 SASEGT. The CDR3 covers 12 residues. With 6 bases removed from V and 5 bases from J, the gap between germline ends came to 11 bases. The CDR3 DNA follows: TGTGCCAGCAGAATCAGGGAGGACGAGCAGTACTTC. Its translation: CASRIREDEQYF.

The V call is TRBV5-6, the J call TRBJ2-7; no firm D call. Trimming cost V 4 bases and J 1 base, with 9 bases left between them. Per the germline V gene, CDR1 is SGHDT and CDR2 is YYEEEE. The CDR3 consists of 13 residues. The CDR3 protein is CASSPGSSYEQYF. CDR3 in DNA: TGTGCCAGCAGCCCTGGGTCATCCTACGAGCAGTACTTC.

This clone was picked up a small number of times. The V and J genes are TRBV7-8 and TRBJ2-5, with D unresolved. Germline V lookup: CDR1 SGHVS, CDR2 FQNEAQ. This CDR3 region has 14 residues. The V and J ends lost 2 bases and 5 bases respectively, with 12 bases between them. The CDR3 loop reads CASSLLTSTETQYF. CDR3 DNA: TGTGCCAGCAGCTTACTGACAAGCACGGAGACCCAGTACTTC.

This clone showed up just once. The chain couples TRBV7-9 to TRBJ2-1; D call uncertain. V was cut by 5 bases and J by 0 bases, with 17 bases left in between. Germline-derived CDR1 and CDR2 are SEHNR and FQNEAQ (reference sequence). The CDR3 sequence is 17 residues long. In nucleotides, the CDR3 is TGTGCCAGCAGCGCCCGACTGGCGGATAGCTCCTACAATGAGCAGTTCTTC. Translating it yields CASSARLADSSYNEQFF.

CDR3 nucleotide sequence: TGTGCCAGCAGCTTGGCCTGGACAGGGGGGCCCGAGCAGTACTTC. Translation gives CASSLAWTGGPEQYF. The J gene is TRBJ2-7, the V gene TRBV5-5; 10 bases match TRBD1. V shed 0 bases and J 6 bases; nucleotides not matched to a gene: 6. Germline V gene lookup returns CDR1 SGHKS and CDR2 YYEKEE (reference sequence). This CDR3 has 15 residues.